These T cell receptor beta chains were read from a single sample in a study of T-cell memory formation after mild COVID-19. In TCRdb, the 5' RACE reads were re-called with MiXCR into one record per CDR3 protein. This sample has over 55,000 distinct CDR3 sequences; more than 9% occur once, and the top ten carry 24%. Sequenced: PBMCs or a T cell subset sorted from them (not recorded which). All receptors come from a man younger than 30 who had mild COVID-19 (a few samples of this study predate the infection). Cell type and time point are not known. The conserved cysteine and the conserved F or W are not part of the CDR3 here. The order of the fields is V gene, J gene, CDR3 protein.

V gene: TRBV5-4; J gene: TRBJ2-3; CDR3 protein: ASSPGGQGGGTQY
V gene: TRBV18; J gene: TRBJ1-6; CDR3 protein: ASSPQGNDSPLH
V gene: TRBV2; J gene: TRBJ1-5; CDR3 protein: ASAPTNSNQPQH
V gene: TRBV14; J gene: TRBJ2-1; CDR3 protein: ASSPLLAGADNEQF
V gene: TRBV10-3; J gene: TRBJ2-5; CDR3 protein: AIKGTAQETQY
V gene: TRBV24-1; J gene: TRBJ2-1; CDR3 protein: ATSEVAWDEQF
V gene: TRBV6-1; J gene: TRBJ2-7; CDR3 protein: ASRALRTGGLDEQY
V gene: TRBV20-1; J gene: TRBJ1-5; CDR3 protein: SANLGGIRNQPQH
V gene: TRBV27; J gene: TRBJ2-7; CDR3 protein: ASSFLRGALPYEQY
V gene: TRBV5-6; J gene: TRBJ2-6; CDR3 protein: ASSLRSSNVLT
V gene: TRBV18; J gene: TRBJ2-7; CDR3 protein: ASSSRQGHEQY
V gene: TRBV10-2; J gene: TRBJ1-5; CDR3 protein: ASSGQPNQPQH
V gene: TRBV27; J gene: TRBJ1-6; CDR3 protein: ASRPGHYNSPLH
V gene: TRBV9; J gene: TRBJ1-1; CDR3 protein: ASSVGGLTNTEAF
V gene: TRBV6-5; J gene: TRBJ1-4; CDR3 protein: ASQGTSNEKLF
V gene: TRBV7-2; J gene: TRBJ2-3; CDR3 protein: ASSYSSGDTQY
V gene: TRBV7-2; J gene: TRBJ2-3; CDR3 protein: ASSLQAGGPTDTQY
V gene: TRBV28; J gene: TRBJ1-1; CDR3 protein: ASSRTPYTEAF
V gene: TRBV20-1; J gene: TRBJ2-5; CDR3 protein: SARDLWWRETQY
V gene: TRBV3-1; J gene: TRBJ2-1; CDR3 protein: ASSQVRGQGGNEQF
V gene: TRBV25-1; J gene: TRBJ2-1; CDR3 protein: ASAGGGPYNEQF